The 10 T cell receptor beta chains below come from one sample, sequenced in a study of OX40 agonist ivuxolimab in advanced cancers. Sequencing used immunoSEQ multiplex PCR; TCRdb keeps in-frame clones, though not all of them. The table has about 29,000 clones, 90% to 95% seen once; the top ten hold over 9%. The material sequenced was CD4+ or CD8+ T cells sorted from blood, taken in a trial of the OX40 agonist ivuxolimab. These receptor sequences come from an adult with an advanced solid tumor such as melanoma, head and neck, liver or kidney cancer.

The chain employs TRBV5-1 and TRBJ2-1; the match to TRBD2 covers 13 bases. Losses at the gene ends were 2 bases for V and 9 bases for J; bases not matched to a gene: 5. The CDR3 is 15 amino acids. Germline V lookup: CDR1 SGHRS, CDR2 YFSETQ. CDR3 nucleotides: TGCGCCAGCAGCTTCACTAGCGGGAGGGCCACTGAGCAGTTCTTC. Protein: CASSFTSGRATEQFF.

The chain employs TRBV28 and TRBJ2-7; D is undetermined. The length of the CDR3 is 12 residues. The ends were cut back, 4 bases at V and 0 bases at J, with 4 bases in the middle. The V gene's germline CDR1 is MDHEN and CDR2 SYDVKM. The DNA of the CDR3 is TGTGCCAGCAGTTCGAACTCCTACGAGCAGTACTTC. It encodes CASSSNSYEQYF. Drawing the rest from reference TRBV28 and TRBJ2-7, the complete variable domain is DVKVTQSSRYLVKRTGEKVFLECVQDMDHENMFWYRQDPGLGLRLIYFSYDVKMKEKGDIPEGYSVSREKKERFSLILESASTNQTSMYLCASSSNSYEQYFGPGTRLTVT.

The genes are TRBV13 and TRBJ1-1; a weak D match, TRBD1 (5 bases). This CDR3 has 15 amino acids. The germline CDR1 and CDR2 sequences are PRHDT and FYEKMQ (reference sequence). Trimming took off 1 base at V and 7 bases at J, with 16 bases between the two ends. DNA for the CDR3: TGTGCCAGCAGCTTAGCGAAATTTCAAGGGGATGAAGCTTTCTTT. It translates to CASSLAKFQGDEAFF.

The V and J genes are TRBV9 and TRBJ1-1, with a weak D call TRBD1 (5 bases). Trimming shortened V by 3 bases and J by 7 bases, and 13 bases separated the two germline ends. Germline CDR1 reads SGDLS; CDR2 reads YYNGEE. This CDR3 comprises 13 residues. CDR3 residues: CASSDLPGGEAFF. The CDR3 nucleotides are TGTGCCAGCAGCGACCTCCCGGGGGGTGAAGCTTTCTTT.

This clone was observed once. The CDR3 protein is CASSESPKGAGGYTF. Written as DNA, the CDR3 is TGCGCCAGCAGTGAGTCTCCAAAGGGGGCGGGAGGCTACACCTTC. The rearrangement links TRBV10-2 to TRBJ1-2; 7 bases map to TRBD1. V trimming: 0 bases; J trimming: 8 bases; junction bases outside the gene matches: 9. Germline V gives CDR1 WSHSY, CDR2 SAAADI. The CDR3 is 15 residues long.

V is TRBV27 and J is TRBJ2-1; D possibly uses TRBD1 or TRBD2 (5 bases each). Germline V gene lookup returns CDR1 MNHEY and CDR2 SMNVEV (reference sequence). This CDR3 has 20 amino acids. Trimming left V 5 bases short and J 7 bases short, with 33 bases between. This chain's CDR3 is CASSPYTPIRDRFKGNEQFF. CDR3 nucleotide sequence: TGTGCCAGCAGTCCCTATACCCCAATTCGGGATAGGTTTAAGGGGAATGAGCAGTTCTTC.

The V call is TRBV5-6, the J call TRBJ2-1; a weak D match, TRBD2 (7 bases). CDR1 and CDR2 (germline): SGHDT, YYEEEE. This CDR3 has 13 amino acids. V was trimmed by 0 bases and J by 8 bases, leaving 9 bases between them. CDR3 sequence: CASSLEGGDEQFF. The CDR3 nucleotides read TGTGCCAGCAGCTTGGAAGGGGGGGATGAGCAGTTCTTC.

The rearrangement links TRBV27 to TRBJ1-2; TRBD1 matches 7 bases. Trimming at V came to 5 bases and at J to 4 bases, leaving 16 bases not matched to a gene. Germline V gene sequence: CDR1 MNHEY, CDR2 SMNVEV (reference sequence). The CDR3 has 17 residues. In DNA form, the CDR3 reads TGTGCCAGCAGTCCACGGGACAGTTTTCCCGAACTCTATGGCTACACCTTC. Its protein is CASSPRDSFPELYGYTF.

The chain is built from TRBV4-1 and TRBJ2-7, with TRBD2 identical over 16 bases. The germline V gene encodes CDR1 MGHRA and CDR2 YSYEKL. V trimming: 0 bases; J trimming: 6 bases; junction bases outside the gene matches: 2. CDR3 size: 16 residues. The DNA of the CDR3 is TGCGCCAGCAGCCAAGAGGGACTAGCGGGAGGGGGCGAGCAGTACTTC. Translation: CASSQEGLAGGGEQYF.

J is TRBJ1-4 and V is TRBV27; 9 nucleotides match TRBD1. The germline V gene has CDR1 MNHEY and CDR2 SMNVEV (reference sequence). The CDR3 totals 16 residues. V trimming: 4 bases; J trimming: 5 bases; junction bases outside the gene matches: 8. The CDR3 nucleotides read TGTGCCAGCAGTTCGACCTGGACAGGGGACAATGAAAAACTGTTTTTT. Its translation: CASSSTWTGDNEKLFF.